This is a list of T cell receptor beta chains from one sample in a study of cytomegalovirus exposure and HLA in healthy donors. This table comes from immunoSEQ multiplex PCR, and its TCRdb copy is limited to in-frame clones, with some not included. In the table there are 150,000 to 200,000 clones, around 81% of which are singletons. Sequencing input: PBMCs. These receptors originate from a woman in her twenties or thirties in good health and CMV-seronegative. The CDR3 runs from the conserved cysteine through the conserved F or W. Fields, in order: CDR3 DNA, CDR3 protein, clone size, V gene, D gene, J gene. D genes are given only for firm matches. Expanded clones are given a class, and other clones once, few, many or no size at all.

CDR3 DNA: TGTGCCAGCAGTTCCTTATCGCAGGGGGCAGCATCAGGAGAGACCCAGTACTTC
CDR3 protein: CASSSLSQGAASGETQYF
clone size: .
V gene: TRBV27
D gene: TRBD1
J gene: TRBJ2-5

CDR3 DNA: TGCGCCAGCAGCTCCTCGGGGTCGACTAGCGGGATCGGAGATACGCAGTATTTT
CDR3 protein: CASSSSGSTSGIGDTQYF
clone size: .
V gene: TRBV5-1
D gene: TRBD2
J gene: TRBJ2-3

CDR3 DNA: TGTGCCAGCAGCTTGGGTGGGGCAGGGGTGAACACTGAAGCTTTCTTT
CDR3 protein: CASSLGGAGVNTEAFF
clone size: .
V gene: TRBV5-8
D gene: .
J gene: TRBJ1-1

CDR3 DNA: TGTGCCACCAGCACCCAGGGTTACTACGAGCAGTACTTC
CDR3 protein: CATSTQGYYEQYF
clone size: once
V gene: TRBV15
D gene: .
J gene: TRBJ2-7

CDR3 DNA: TGTGCCGCAGCACAGGGTAGCTCCTACGAGCAGTACTTC
CDR3 protein: CAAAQGSSYEQYF
clone size: .
V gene: TRBV15
D gene: .
J gene: TRBJ2-7

CDR3 DNA: TGTGCCAGCAGGCAGCGGGAGTCATACGAGCAGTACTTC
CDR3 protein: CASRQRESYEQYF
clone size: medium-sized
V gene: TRBV6-5
D gene: TRBD2
J gene: TRBJ2-7

CDR3 DNA: TGTGCCACCACGTCAAGGGGCCCCACTCAAGCTTTCTTT
CDR3 protein: CATTSRGPTQAFF
clone size: .
V gene: TRBV15
D gene: .
J gene: TRBJ1-1

CDR3 DNA: TGTGCCAGCAGTCCGGACAGGAGAGACTATGGCTACACCTTC
CDR3 protein: CASSPDRRDYGYTF
clone size: .
V gene: TRBV27
D gene: TRBD1
J gene: TRBJ1-2

CDR3 DNA: TGTGCCAGCAGTTTAGAACAGGGGTACTCCTACGAGCAGTACTTC
CDR3 protein: CASSLEQGYSYEQYF
clone size: .
V gene: TRBV28
D gene: TRBD1
J gene: TRBJ2-7

CDR3 DNA: TGTGCCAGCAGTTTATCACCCGGGAACCCCTACGAGCAGTACTTC
CDR3 protein: CASSLSPGNPYEQYF
clone size: few
V gene: TRBV27
D gene: .
J gene: TRBJ2-7

CDR3 DNA: TGCGCCAGCAGCCAAGAACCGGGGGGCCCCCTCCACTTT
CDR3 protein: CASSQEPGGPLHF
clone size: .
V gene: TRBV4-3
D gene: .
J gene: TRBJ1-6

CDR3 DNA: TGCGCCAGCAGCCAAGTTCCCCCTCCAACTAATGAAAAACTGTTTTTT
CDR3 protein: CASSQVPPPTNEKLFF
clone size: .
V gene: TRBV4-3
D gene: .
J gene: TRBJ1-4

CDR3 DNA: TGCGCCAGCAGTCCGAGTCTAGCGGGGGGTATAGGCAGAGATACGCAGTATTTT
CDR3 protein: CASSPSLAGGIGRDTQYF
clone size: .
V gene: TRBV10-1
D gene: TRBD2
J gene: TRBJ2-3

CDR3 DNA: TGTGCCAGCAGCCCTGTGGGGCTAGCGGGGCCTAGCGGCACAGATACGCAGTATTTT
CDR3 protein: CASSPVGLAGPSGTDTQYF
clone size: .
V gene: TRBV27
D gene: TRBD2
J gene: TRBJ2-3

CDR3 DNA: TGTGCCAGCAGCACTGGGACAGTCTCCGGAAACACCATATATTTT
CDR3 protein: CASSTGTVSGNTIYF
clone size: .
V gene: TRBV25-1
D gene: TRBD1
J gene: TRBJ1-3

CDR3 DNA: TGTGCCAGTAGTTTGCACGGACAGACTTCCTACGAGCAGTACTTC
CDR3 protein: CASSLHGQTSYEQYF
clone size: .
V gene: TRBV19
D gene: .
J gene: TRBJ2-7

CDR3 DNA: TGTGCCAGCCGAAGACAAGGGGATTCCTACGAGCAGTACTTC
CDR3 protein: CASRRQGDSYEQYF
clone size: .
V gene: TRBV11-2
D gene: .
J gene: TRBJ2-7

CDR3 DNA: TGTGCCAGCAGTTTATTCCGCGACAGGGCTTATGGCTACACCTTC
CDR3 protein: CASSLFRDRAYGYTF
clone size: many
V gene: TRBV28
D gene: TRBD1
J gene: TRBJ1-2

CDR3 DNA: TGTGCCAGCAGCCAAGAGGCGGACAGCGGCAGCGAGCAGTTCTTC
CDR3 protein: CASSQEADSGSEQFF
clone size: .
V gene: TRBV14
D gene: .
J gene: TRBJ2-1

CDR3 DNA: TGTGCCAGCAGTCGGCTCTCCAGGACCTACGAGCAGTACTTC
CDR3 protein: CASSRLSRTYEQYF
clone size: .
V gene: TRBV27
D gene: .
J gene: TRBJ2-7

CDR3 DNA: TGTGCCAGTAGTATCGACCAACTAAGCAATCAGCCCCAGCATTTT
CDR3 protein: CASSIDQLSNQPQHF
clone size: .
V gene: TRBV19
D gene: .
J gene: TRBJ1-5

CDR3 DNA: TGTGCCAGCATGACTAGCGGGCCGGTAGTAGGCGAGCAGTACTTC
CDR3 protein: CASMTSGPVVGEQYF
clone size: .
V gene: TRBV28
D gene: TRBD2
J gene: TRBJ2-7

CDR3 DNA: TGTGCCAGCAGCTTCGCCCGGGACCTCCACTTT
CDR3 protein: CASSFARDLHF
clone size: .
V gene: TRBV11-2
D gene: .
J gene: TRBJ1-6

CDR3 DNA: TGTGCCAGCAGCCAGGCAGGGGGCGCGGTTGGCTACACCTTC
CDR3 protein: CASSQAGGAVGYTF
clone size: .
V gene: TRBV14
D gene: TRBD1
J gene: TRBJ1-2

CDR3 DNA: TGTGCCAGTCGGCTCACAGGGGTTTACGAGCAGTACTTC
CDR3 protein: CASRLTGVYEQYF
clone size: .
V gene: TRBV14
D gene: TRBD1
J gene: TRBJ2-7

CDR3 DNA: TGTGCCAGCAGCCCCCTGACAGGGTTGTCTGAAGCTTTCTTT
CDR3 protein: CASSPLTGLSEAFF
clone size: .
V gene: TRBV9
D gene: TRBD1
J gene: TRBJ1-1

CDR3 DNA: TGTGCCATCATGGGGGGACAGGGGGTCTCCCAAGAGACCCAGTACTTC
CDR3 protein: CAIMGGQGVSQETQYF
clone size: .
V gene: TRBV10-3
D gene: TRBD1
J gene: TRBJ2-5

CDR3 DNA: TGTGCCAGCAGCTTCGGACTAGCGGAGTACGAGCAGTACTTC
CDR3 protein: CASSFGLAEYEQYF
clone size: .
V gene: TRBV7-2
D gene: TRBD2
J gene: TRBJ2-7

CDR3 DNA: TGTGCCAGCAGCGACGGCCAGGGACAAAACTATGGCTACACCTTC
CDR3 protein: CASSDGQGQNYGYTF
clone size: .
V gene: TRBV5-4
D gene: .
J gene: TRBJ1-2

CDR3 DNA: TGTGCCAGCACCCCGTTCATTGGGGCGGGGGACGAGCAGTACTTC
CDR3 protein: CASTPFIGAGDEQYF
clone size: .
V gene: TRBV7-9
D gene: TRBD2
J gene: TRBJ2-7

CDR3 DNA: TGTGCCAGCAGCGTAGATACTAGCGGGAGAACCTACAATGAGCAGTTCTTC
CDR3 protein: CASSVDTSGRTYNEQFF
clone size: .
V gene: TRBV9
D gene: TRBD2
J gene: TRBJ2-1

CDR3 DNA: TGTGCCAGCAGCAACCGGGACAGAACTGAAGCTTTCTTT
CDR3 protein: CASSNRDRTEAFF
clone size: .
V gene: TRBV6-1
D gene: TRBD1
J gene: TRBJ1-1

CDR3 DNA: TGTGCCAGCAGTTTATTTGCGGTAGCCGCGAACACCGGGGAGCTGTTTTTT
CDR3 protein: CASSLFAVAANTGELFF
clone size: few
V gene: TRBV28
D gene: .
J gene: TRBJ2-2

CDR3 DNA: TGTGCCAGCAGCGCCTTACAGGGTAACACCGGGGAGCTGTTTTTT
CDR3 protein: CASSALQGNTGELFF
clone size: .
V gene: TRBV25-1
D gene: .
J gene: TRBJ2-2

CDR3 DNA: TGTGCCAGCAGGGGGGGACAGGCGAACACCGGGGAGCTGTTTTTT
CDR3 protein: CASRGGQANTGELFF
clone size: .
V gene: TRBV7-2
D gene: TRBD1
J gene: TRBJ2-2

CDR3 DNA: TGCGCCAGCAATATAGCGGACGCCTCCTACAATGAGCAGTTCTTC
CDR3 protein: CASNIADASYNEQFF
clone size: .
V gene: TRBV5-1
D gene: .
J gene: TRBJ2-1